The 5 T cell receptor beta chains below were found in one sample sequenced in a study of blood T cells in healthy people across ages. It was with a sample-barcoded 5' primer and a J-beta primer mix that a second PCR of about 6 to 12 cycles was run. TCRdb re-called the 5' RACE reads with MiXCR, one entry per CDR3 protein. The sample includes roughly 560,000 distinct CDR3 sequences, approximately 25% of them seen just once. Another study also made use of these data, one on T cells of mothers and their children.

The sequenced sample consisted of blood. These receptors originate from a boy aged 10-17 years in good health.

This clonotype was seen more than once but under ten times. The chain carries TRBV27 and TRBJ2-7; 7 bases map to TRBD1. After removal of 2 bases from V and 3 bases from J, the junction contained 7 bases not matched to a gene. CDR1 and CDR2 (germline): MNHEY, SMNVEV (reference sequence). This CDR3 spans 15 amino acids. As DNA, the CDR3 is TGTGCCAGCAGTTTAGGGGGACAGCTACTCTACGAGCAGTACTTC. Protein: CASSLGGQLLYEQYF.

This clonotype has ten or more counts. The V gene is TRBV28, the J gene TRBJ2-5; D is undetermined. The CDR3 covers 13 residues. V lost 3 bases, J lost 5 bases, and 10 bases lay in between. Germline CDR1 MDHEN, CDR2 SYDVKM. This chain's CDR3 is CASSFPGRETQYF. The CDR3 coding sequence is TGTGCCAGCAGTTTCCCGGGTCGGGAGACCCAGTACTTC.

The CDR3 here is CASRISGSNYEQYF. DNA for the CDR3: TGTGCCAGCAGGATTAGTGGGAGCAATTACGAGCAGTACTTC. The chain recombines TRBV7-2 with TRBJ2-7, with D perhaps TRBD2 (5 bases). The V end lost 6 bases, the J end lost 4 bases, and 16 bases lay between the germline ends. The CDR3 runs to 14 residues. Germline V gives CDR1 SGHTA, CDR2 FQGNSA.

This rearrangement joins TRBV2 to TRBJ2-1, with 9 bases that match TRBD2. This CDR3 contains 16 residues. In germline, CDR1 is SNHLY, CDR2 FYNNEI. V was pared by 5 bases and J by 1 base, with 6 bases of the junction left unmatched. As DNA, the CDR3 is TGTGCCAGCAGTAAATTAGCGGGAGAGTCCTACAATGAGCAGTTCTTC. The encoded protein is CASSKLAGESYNEQFF.

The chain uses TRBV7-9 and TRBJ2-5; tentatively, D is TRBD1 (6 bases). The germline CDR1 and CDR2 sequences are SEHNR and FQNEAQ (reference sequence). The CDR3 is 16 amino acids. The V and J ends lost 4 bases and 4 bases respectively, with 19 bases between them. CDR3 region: CASSSRGQPRPETQYF. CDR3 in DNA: TGTGCCAGCAGCTCACGCGGACAGCCTCGCCCAGAGACCCAGTACTTC.